This T cell receptor (beta chain) is from a study of spatial heterogeneity in lung cancer. Study-level information: Sequences of the beta chain were consistently detected in greater numbers than alpha-chain sequences. Study-level points and caveats: The counts of expanded TCRs, ubiquitous and regional, tracked ubiquitous and regional nonsynonymous mutations, respectively. How many expanded intratumoral alpha and beta TCRs were present tracked the tumor mutation count, which was a count of nonsynonymous mutations.

This clonotype was counted many times. The antigen is unknown. A unique molecular identifier was attached to every TCR cDNA molecule. TCRdb analysed the 5' RACE reads with MiXCR anew, one entry per CDR3 protein. Of 17,000 or so distinct CDR3 sequences listed, 6.2% are singletons. The CDR3 is made up of 16 amino acids. Germline CDR1 reads KGHDR; CDR2 reads SFDVKD. The V gene lost 7 bases and the J gene lost 6 bases, with 22 bases spanning the gap. Time point: sample taken at primary tumor resection. V gene TRBV24-1 combines with J gene TRBJ2-3, with a weak D call TRBD1 (6 bases). This TCR came from a male donor with early-stage non-small cell lung cancer. The starting material was lung tumor tissue, obtained at surgery. In DNA form, the CDR3 reads TGTGCCACCAGCGGGACGGACAGTCCAGGGACGGATACGCAGTATTTT. It yields the protein CATSGTDSPGTDTQYF.